This T cell receptor (beta chain) was identified during a study of early T cells in non-severe SARS-CoV-2 infection. This clonotype was counted many times. The germline CDR1 and CDR2 sequences are DFQATT and SNEGSKA (reference sequence). The CDR3 runs 12 residues. V was shortened by 5 bases and J by 0 bases, with 7 bases between the two germline ends. Researchers attached unique molecular identifiers to individual cDNA molecules. TCRdb processed the 5' RACE reads anew with MiXCR; each CDR3 protein has one entry. The table shows approximately 35,000 distinct CDR3 sequences, with roughly 4.5% occurring only once.

The sequence came from an adult who was a healthcare worker with PCR-confirmed SARS-CoV-2 infection or an uninfected control (not recorded which). The gene calls are TRBV20-1 and TRBJ1-1; D is ambiguous. The sequencing input was whole blood. The CDR3: CSALDMNTEAFF. CDR3 coding DNA: TGCAGTGCTTTAGACATGAACACTGAAGCTTTCTTT.